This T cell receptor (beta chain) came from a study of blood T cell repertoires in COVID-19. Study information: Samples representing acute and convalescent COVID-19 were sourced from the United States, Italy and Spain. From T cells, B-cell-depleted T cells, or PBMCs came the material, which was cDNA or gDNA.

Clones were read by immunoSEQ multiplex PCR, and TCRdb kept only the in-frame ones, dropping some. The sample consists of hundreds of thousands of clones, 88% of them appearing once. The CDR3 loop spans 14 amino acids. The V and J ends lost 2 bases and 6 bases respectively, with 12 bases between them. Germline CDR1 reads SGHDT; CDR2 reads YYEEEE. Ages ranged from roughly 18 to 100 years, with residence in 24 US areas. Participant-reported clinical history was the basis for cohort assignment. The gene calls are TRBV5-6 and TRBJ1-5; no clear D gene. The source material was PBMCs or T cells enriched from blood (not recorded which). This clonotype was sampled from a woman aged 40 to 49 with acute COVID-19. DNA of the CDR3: TGTGCCAGCAGCTTTAGGCAGGCGGGTCAGCCCCAGCATTTT. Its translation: CASSFRQAGQPQHF.